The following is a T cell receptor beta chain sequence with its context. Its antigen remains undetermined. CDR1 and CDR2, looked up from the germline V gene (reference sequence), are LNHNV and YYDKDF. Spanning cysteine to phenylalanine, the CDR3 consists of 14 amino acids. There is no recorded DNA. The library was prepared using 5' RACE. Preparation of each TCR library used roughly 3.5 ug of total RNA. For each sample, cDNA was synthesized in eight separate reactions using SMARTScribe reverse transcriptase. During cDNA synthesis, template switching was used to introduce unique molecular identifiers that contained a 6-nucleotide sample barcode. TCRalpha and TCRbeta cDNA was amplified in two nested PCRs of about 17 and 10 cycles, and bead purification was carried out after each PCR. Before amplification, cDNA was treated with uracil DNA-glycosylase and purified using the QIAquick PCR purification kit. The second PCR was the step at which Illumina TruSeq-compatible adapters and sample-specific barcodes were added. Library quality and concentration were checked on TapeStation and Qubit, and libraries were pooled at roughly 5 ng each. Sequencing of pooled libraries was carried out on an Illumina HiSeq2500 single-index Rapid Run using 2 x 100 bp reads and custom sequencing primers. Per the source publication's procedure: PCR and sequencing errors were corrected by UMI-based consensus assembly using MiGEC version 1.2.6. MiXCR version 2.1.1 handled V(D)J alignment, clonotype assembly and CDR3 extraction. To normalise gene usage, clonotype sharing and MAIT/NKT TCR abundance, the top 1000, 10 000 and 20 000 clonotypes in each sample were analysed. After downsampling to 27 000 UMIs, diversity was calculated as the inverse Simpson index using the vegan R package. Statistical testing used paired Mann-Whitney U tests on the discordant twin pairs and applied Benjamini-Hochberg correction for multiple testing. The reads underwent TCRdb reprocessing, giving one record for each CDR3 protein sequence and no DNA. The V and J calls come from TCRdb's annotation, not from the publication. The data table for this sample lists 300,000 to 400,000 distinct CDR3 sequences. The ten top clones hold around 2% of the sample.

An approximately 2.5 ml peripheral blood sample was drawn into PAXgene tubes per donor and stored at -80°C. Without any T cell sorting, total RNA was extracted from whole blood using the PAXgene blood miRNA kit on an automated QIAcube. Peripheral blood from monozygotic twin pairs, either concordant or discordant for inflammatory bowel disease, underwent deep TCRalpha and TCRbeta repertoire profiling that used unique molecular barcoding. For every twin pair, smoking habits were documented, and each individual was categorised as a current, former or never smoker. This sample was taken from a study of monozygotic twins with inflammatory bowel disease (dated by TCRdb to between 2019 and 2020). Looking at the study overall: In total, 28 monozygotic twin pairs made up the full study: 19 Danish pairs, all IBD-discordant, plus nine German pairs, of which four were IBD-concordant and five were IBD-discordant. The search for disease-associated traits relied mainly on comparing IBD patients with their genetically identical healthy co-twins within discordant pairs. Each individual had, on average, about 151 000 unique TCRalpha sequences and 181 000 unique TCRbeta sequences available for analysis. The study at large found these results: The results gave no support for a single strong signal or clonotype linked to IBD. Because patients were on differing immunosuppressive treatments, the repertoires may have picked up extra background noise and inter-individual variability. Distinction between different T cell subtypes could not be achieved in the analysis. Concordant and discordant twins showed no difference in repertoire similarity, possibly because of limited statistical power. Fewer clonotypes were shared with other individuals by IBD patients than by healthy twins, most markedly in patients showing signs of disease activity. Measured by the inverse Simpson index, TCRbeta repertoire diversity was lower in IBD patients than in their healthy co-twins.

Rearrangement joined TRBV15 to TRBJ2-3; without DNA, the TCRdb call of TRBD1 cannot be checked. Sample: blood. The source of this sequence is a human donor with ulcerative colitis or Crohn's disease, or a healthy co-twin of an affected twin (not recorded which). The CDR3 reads CATSSREPPDTQYF.